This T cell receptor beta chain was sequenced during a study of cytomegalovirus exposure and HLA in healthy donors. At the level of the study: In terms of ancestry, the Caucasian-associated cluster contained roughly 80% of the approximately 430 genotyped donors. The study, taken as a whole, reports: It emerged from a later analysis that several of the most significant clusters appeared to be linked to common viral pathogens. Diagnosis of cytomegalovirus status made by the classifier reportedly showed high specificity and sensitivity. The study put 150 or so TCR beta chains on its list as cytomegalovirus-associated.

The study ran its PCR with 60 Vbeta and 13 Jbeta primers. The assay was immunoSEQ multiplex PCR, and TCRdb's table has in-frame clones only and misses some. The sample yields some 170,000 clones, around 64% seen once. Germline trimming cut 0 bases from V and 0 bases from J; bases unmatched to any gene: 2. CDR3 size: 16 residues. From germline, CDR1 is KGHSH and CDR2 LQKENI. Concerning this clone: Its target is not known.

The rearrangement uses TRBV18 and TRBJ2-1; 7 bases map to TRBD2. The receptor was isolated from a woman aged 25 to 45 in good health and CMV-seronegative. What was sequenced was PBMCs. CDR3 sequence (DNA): TGTGCCAGCTCACCACCGGGCGGGAGCTCCTACAATGAGCAGTTCTTC. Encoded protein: CASSPPGGSSYNEQFF. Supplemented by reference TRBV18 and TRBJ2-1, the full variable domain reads NAGVMQNPRHLVRRRGQEARLRCSPMKGHSHVYWYRQLPEEGLKFMVYLQKENIIDESGMPKERFSAEFPKEGPSILRIQQVVRGDSAAYFCASSPPGGSSYNEQFFGPGTRLTVL.